The source of this T cell receptor beta chain is a study of blood T cell repertoires in COVID-19. Background on the study: The United States, Italy and Spain were the sources of the acute and convalescent COVID-19 samples.

From germline, CDR1 is SNHLY and CDR2 FYNNEI. The CDR3 covers 15 residues. Trimming left V 1 base short and J 4 bases short, with 10 bases between. This clone was counted a few times. Sequencing was performed with immunoSEQ multiplex PCR; in TCRdb, only in-frame clones are kept and a portion is missing. The table includes 45,000 to 60,000 clones, around 83% detected once. This sequence originates from an older woman with acute or convalescent COVID-19. The sample taken for sequencing was peripheral blood. This chain joins TRBV2 and TRBJ1-4; D perhaps matches TRBD1 (6 bases). In nucleotides, the CDR3 is TGTGCCAGCAGTGAAGGAGGGGGTGGTAATGAAAAACTGTTTTTT. Translation gives CASSEGGGGNEKLFF.